The sequence of this TCR beta chain was determined in a study of cytomegalovirus exposure and HLA in healthy donors. The PCR had 60 Vbeta and 13 Jbeta primers. Original methodology: About 10 million of 75 million to 85 million unique TCR beta chains were shared, per a later count. The data were produced by immunoSEQ multiplex PCR, yet TCRdb's version contains in-frame clones alone and is incomplete. That table gives V, J and clone size, and the DNA gave D and trimming. The sample shows more than 110,000 clones, 60% to 80% of them seen only once. Comments on this clone: As yet, its antigen is unknown.

The ends were cut back, 1 base at V and 4 bases at J, with 7 bases in the middle. Germline values: CDR1 SGHRS, CDR2 YFSETQ. The CDR3 spans 13 residues. General study points: Apparent HLA restriction characterized most CMV-associated TCR beta chains in a later analysis. A later analysis linked around 15,000 TCR beta sequences to HLA alleles at 0.05 false discovery rate.

The specimen sequenced was PBMCs. The chain recombines TRBV5-1 with TRBJ2-3; the D is unclear. This TCR was recovered from a male donor in good health and CMV-seronegative. The CDR3 sequence: CASSLTFADTQYF. CDR3 coding DNA: TGCGCCAGCAGCTTGACTTTCGCAGATACGCAGTATTTT. Using reference TRBV5-1 and TRBJ2-3 for the parts outside the CDR3, the full variable domain is KAGVTQTPRYLIKTRGQQVTLSCSPISGHRSVSWYQQTPGQGLQFLFEYFSETQRNKGNFPGRFSGRQFSNSRSEMNVSTLELGDSALYLCASSLTFADTQYFGPGTRLTVL.